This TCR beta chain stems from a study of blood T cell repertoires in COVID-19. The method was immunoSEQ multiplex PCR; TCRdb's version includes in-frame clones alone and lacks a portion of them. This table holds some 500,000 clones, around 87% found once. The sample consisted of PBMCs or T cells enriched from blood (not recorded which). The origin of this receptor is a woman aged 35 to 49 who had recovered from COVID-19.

In DNA, the CDR3 is TGTGCCAGCAGCGTAGCCCCGGGAAGGCCCCCCGGGGAGCTGTTTTTT. Protein: CASSVAPGRPPGELFF. The rearrangement joins TRBV9 to TRBJ2-2; a possible D gene is TRBD2 (5 bases). Trimming shortened V by 0 bases and J by 6 bases, and 15 bases separated the two germline ends. Germline V gene data show CDR1 as SGDLS and CDR2 as YYNGEE. The CDR3 extends over 16 amino acids.